Listed below are T cell receptor beta chains from one sample, sequenced in a study of blood T cells in healthy people across ages. TCRdb recomputed calls from the 5' RACE reads with MiXCR, one row per CDR3 protein. The table includes approximately 810,000 distinct CDR3 sequences, under 40% detected once. The sequencing input was blood. All receptors come from a man between 18 and 35 years old in good health. Both conserved end residues are part of each CDR3. Each record gives: CDR3 protein, V gene, CDR3 length.

CDR3 protein: CASSLVSGVGNTIYF
V gene: TRBV7-8
CDR3 length: 15

CDR3 protein: CASTPGGIGAGYTF
V gene: TRBV12-3/TRBV12-4
CDR3 length: 14

CDR3 protein: CASSSYTTGFNYGHTF
V gene: TRBV11-2
CDR3 length: 16

CDR3 protein: CAIKPGLAGGRNEQFF
V gene: TRBV10-3
CDR3 length: 16

CDR3 protein: CASSQGWEETQYF
V gene: TRBV3-1
CDR3 length: 13

CDR3 protein: CASSLRGASGSTEAFF
V gene: TRBV7-3
CDR3 length: 16

CDR3 protein: CAGSFRRGSEAFF
V gene: TRBV11-2
CDR3 length: 13

CDR3 protein: CASSLDSGNTIYF
V gene: TRBV5-1
CDR3 length: 13

CDR3 protein: CASSQDSAVDTQYF
V gene: TRBV4-2
CDR3 length: 14

CDR3 protein: CASSYTRQRPEAFF
V gene: TRBV6-5
CDR3 length: 14